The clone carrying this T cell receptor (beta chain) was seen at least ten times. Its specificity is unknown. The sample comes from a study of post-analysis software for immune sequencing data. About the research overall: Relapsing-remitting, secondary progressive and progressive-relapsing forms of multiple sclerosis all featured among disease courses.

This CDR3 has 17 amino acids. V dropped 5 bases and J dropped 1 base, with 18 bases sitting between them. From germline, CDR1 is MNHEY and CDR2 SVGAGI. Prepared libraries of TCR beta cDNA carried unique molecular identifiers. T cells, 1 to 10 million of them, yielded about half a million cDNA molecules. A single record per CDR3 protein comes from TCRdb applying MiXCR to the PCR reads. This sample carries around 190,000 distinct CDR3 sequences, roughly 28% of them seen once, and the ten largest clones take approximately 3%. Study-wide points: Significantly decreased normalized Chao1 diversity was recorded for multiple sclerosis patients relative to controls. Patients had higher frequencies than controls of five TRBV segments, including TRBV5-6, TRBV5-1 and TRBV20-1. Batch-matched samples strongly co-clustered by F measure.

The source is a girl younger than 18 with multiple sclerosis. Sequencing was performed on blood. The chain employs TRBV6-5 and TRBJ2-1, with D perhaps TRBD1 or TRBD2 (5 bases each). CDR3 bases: TGTGCCAGCAGTAACCGAATGGGGACCAAATCCTACAATGAGCAGTTCTTC. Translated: CASSNRMGTKSYNEQFF.